This T cell receptor (beta chain) was obtained from a study of T cell changes during pregnancy in multiple sclerosis (dated by TCRdb to the late 2010s). With respect to the entire study: The study examined how the T cell repertoire changed over the course of pregnancy in women with multiple sclerosis.

Libraries were made using the immunoSEQ multiplex PCR assay. Held by TCRdb, this immuneACCESS table contains in-frame sequences only and omits some clones. Under half of the omission traces to an unresolved V gene where checked; the cause of the rest is unknown. The sample records 35,000 to 45,000 clones, 85% to 90% of which are singletons. 4.7% of the sample comes from the top ten. Deletion took 3 bases off V and 1 base off J, with a span of 11 bases between the germline ends. Taken from cysteine to phenylalanine, the CDR3 has 14 residues. CDR3 DNA is the only sequence kept; it has 42 bases, read in frame from the first base. The CDR1 and CDR2 encoded by the germline V gene are SGHDT and YYEEEE. Worth noting for this clone: Its binding antigen is unknown. Base qualities were left out, and no much larger clone turns up one base away.

The clonotype was recovered from a female donor in good health, enrolled as a control in a pregnancy study. Sequenced material: peripheral blood, taken in the second trimester of pregnancy. Here the chain combines TRBV5-6 and TRBJ2-7; the D gene is possibly TRBD2, with 5 bases matching. The DNA sequence reads TGTGCCAGCAGCTCCGGCGGGCGGTCCTACGAGCAGTACTTC. The resulting protein is CASSSGGRSYEQYF.